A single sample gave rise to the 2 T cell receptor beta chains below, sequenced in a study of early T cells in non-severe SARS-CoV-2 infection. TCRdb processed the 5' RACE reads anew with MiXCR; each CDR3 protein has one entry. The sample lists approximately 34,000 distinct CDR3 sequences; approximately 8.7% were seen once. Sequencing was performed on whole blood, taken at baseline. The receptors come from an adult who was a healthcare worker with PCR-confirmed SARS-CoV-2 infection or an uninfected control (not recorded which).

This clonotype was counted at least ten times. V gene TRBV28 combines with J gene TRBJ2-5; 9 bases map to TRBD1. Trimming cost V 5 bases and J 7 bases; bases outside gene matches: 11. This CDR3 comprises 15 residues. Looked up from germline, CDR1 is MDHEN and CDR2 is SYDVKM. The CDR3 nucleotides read TGTGCCAGCAGTCGCGGGACAGGGACATCCGGGACCCAGTACTTC. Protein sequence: CASSRGTGTSGTQYF.

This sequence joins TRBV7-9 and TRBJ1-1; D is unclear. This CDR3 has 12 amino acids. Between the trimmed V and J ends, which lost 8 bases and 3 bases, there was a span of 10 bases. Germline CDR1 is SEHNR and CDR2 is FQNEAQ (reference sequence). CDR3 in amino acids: CASHLVYTEAFF. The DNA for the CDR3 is TGTGCCAGCCATTTGGTCTACACTGAAGCTTTCTTT.